This entry lists 22 T cell receptor beta chains sequenced from one sample in a study of T-cell memory formation after mild COVID-19. TCRdb fed the 5' RACE reads into MiXCR, producing one record per CDR3 protein. The table lists about 210,000 distinct CDR3 sequences, roughly 30% of them singletons, with roughly an eighth in the top ten. Material: PBMCs or a T cell subset sorted from them (not recorded which). These receptors were collected from an adult woman who had mild COVID-19 (a few samples of this study predate the infection). Cell type and time point are not known.

This sequence joins TRBV3-1 and TRBJ1-2; D might be TRBD1 (6 bases). V lost 4 bases to trimming and J lost 4 bases, with 13 bases between them. CDR3 length: 14 residues. In germline, CDR1 is LGHDT, CDR2 YNNKEL (reference sequence). The CDR3 loop reads CASSRRDRSYGYTF. The CDR3 bases are TGTGCCAGCAGCCGCCGTGACAGGTCCTATGGCTACACCTTC.

Only a few counts were recorded for this clonotype. The chain uses TRBV5-6 and TRBJ1-2; D gene ambiguous. Trimming stripped 0 bases from V and 8 bases from J, with 11 bases between. Germline V gene sequence: CDR1 SGHDT, CDR2 YYEEEE. The CDR3 covers 13 residues. CDR3 in DNA: TGTGCCAGCAGCTTGGGAGGTCCCGGGGGCTACACCTTC. Protein sequence: CASSLGGPGGYTF.

V is TRBV7-2 and J is TRBJ1-6; TRBD1 might be the D (5 bases). V was shortened by 2 bases and J by 5 bases, with 10 bases between the two germline ends. This CDR3 spans 15 amino acids. CDR1 is SGHTA, CDR2 FQGNSA, per germline. The CDR3 sequence is CASSLKEGHNSPLHF. Here the CDR3 DNA reads TGTGCCAGCAGCTTAAAGGAGGGGCATAATTCACCCCTCCACTTT.

This clonotype was seen a few times. V is TRBV7-8 and J is TRBJ2-6; maybe TRBD2 (6 bases). This CDR3 is 16 amino acids long. The ends were cut back, 4 bases at V and 1 base at J, with 11 bases in the middle. Germline V gene lookup returns CDR1 SGHVS and CDR2 FQNEAQ. The CDR3 spells CASSYSAGSGANVLTF. As DNA, the CDR3 is TGTGCCAGCAGCTACTCGGCGGGGTCTGGGGCCAACGTCCTGACTTTC.

The rearrangement uses TRBV7-2 and TRBJ1-1; a weak D match, TRBD1 (6 bases). V lost 5 bases and J 0 bases, leaving 13 bases between the germline ends. Germline V gives CDR1 SGHTA, CDR2 FQGNSA. The CDR3 spans 15 residues. CDR3 residues: CASSATGRMNTEAFF. The CDR3 bases are TGTGCCAGCAGCGCTACAGGGAGAATGAACACTGAAGCTTTCTTT.

The chain links TRBV15 to TRBJ2-1; TRBD1 matches at 9 bases. Germline values: CDR1 LNHNV, CDR2 YYDKDF (reference sequence). The J segment lost 9 bases and the V segment lost 1 base, leaving 4 bases of the junction unmatched. The CDR3 is 14 amino acids. CDR3 nucleotides: TGTGCCACCAGCAGAGTTTACAGGGGGCTTGAGCAGTTCTTC. Its translation is CATSRVYRGLEQFF.

This clonotype was detected only a few times. V is TRBV7-3 and J is TRBJ1-1; 10 bases agree with TRBD1. With 5 bases clipped from V and 4 bases from J, the junction kept 4 bases outside the gene matches. The CDR3 spans 14 residues. The germline V gene has CDR1 SGHTA and CDR2 FQGTGA. In DNA, the CDR3 is TGTGCCAGCAGCCCGGACAGGGGGGCCACTGAAGCTTTCTTT. This translates into CASSPDRGATEAFF. The entire variable domain, with the rest obtained from reference TRBV7-3 and TRBJ1-1, is as follows: GAGVSQTPSNKVTEKGKYVELRCDPISGHTALYWYRQSLGQGPEFLIYFQGTGAADDSGLPNDRFFAVRPEGSVSTLKIQRTERGDSAVYLCASSPDRGATEAFFGQGTRLTVV.

V is TRBV28 and J is TRBJ2-7; TRBD2 might be the D (5 bases). This CDR3 spans 15 amino acids. Trimming shortened V by 3 bases and J by 2 bases, and 14 bases separated the two germline ends. CDR1 is MDHEN, CDR2 SYDVKM, per germline. The CDR3 region is CASSFVEADAYEQYF. The DNA of the CDR3 is TGTGCCAGCAGTTTTGTGGAGGCGGACGCCTACGAGCAGTACTTC. The full variable domain, rest sourced from reference TRBV28 and TRBJ2-7, is DVKVTQSSRYLVKRTGEKVFLECVQDMDHENMFWYRQDPGLGLRLIYFSYDVKMKEKGDIPEGYSVSREKKERFSLILESASTNQTSMYLCASSFVEADAYEQYFGPGTRLTVT.

The chain employs TRBV12-3 or TRBV12-4 and TRBJ1-2; D might be TRBD1 (6 bases). Trimming removed 10 bases from V and 4 bases from J, with 10 bases in between. The CDR3 is 11 amino acids. DNA for the CDR3: TGTGCCACCAGACAGGTCTATGGCTACACCTTC. Its translation: CATRQVYGYTF.

The chain links TRBV7-9 to TRBJ2-3, with unresolved D. Germline V lookup: CDR1 SEHNR, CDR2 FQNEAQ (reference sequence). Between the trimmed V and J ends, which lost 2 bases and 0 bases, there was a span of 12 bases. CDR3 length: 16 residues. The CDR3: CASSLFVRYSTDTQYF. CDR3 nucleotides: TGTGCCAGCAGCTTATTCGTCAGATATAGCACAGATACGCAGTATTTT.

V usage is TRBV30 and J usage is TRBJ2-3; either TRBD1 or TRBD2 may supply D (5 bases each). Germline CDR1 reads GTSNPN; CDR2 reads SVGIG (reference sequence). CDR3 length equals 13 residues. Trimming took 1 base from V and 8 from J, leaving 13 bases between them. CDR3 nucleotides: TGTGCCTGGAGTGAGACTAATCAGGGTACGCAGTATTTT. It codes for CAWSETNQGTQYF.

This chain connects TRBV19 to TRBJ2-7, with 8 bases matching TRBD1. The CDR3 is 14 residues long. The J segment lost 2 bases and the V segment lost 6 bases, leaving 6 bases of the junction unmatched. The germline V gene encodes CDR1 LNHDA and CDR2 SQIVND (reference sequence). CDR3 protein: CASRVTGATYEQYF. In DNA form, the CDR3 reads TGTGCCAGTAGGGTGACAGGGGCCACCTACGAGCAGTACTTC.

This clonotype was picked up a small number of times. This chain uses TRBV24-1 with TRBJ1-1; 9 bases are a match to TRBD1. With V trimmed by 3 bases and J by 1 base, 2 bases remained unmatched. From germline, CDR1 is KGHDR and CDR2 SFDVKD. The CDR3 is 15 amino acids. CDR3 sequence reads: CATSDAGQGNTEAFF. The CDR3 DNA follows: TGTGCCACCAGTGATGCGGGACAGGGGAACACTGAAGCTTTCTTT.

The chain recombines TRBV11-2 with TRBJ1-5, with D possibly being TRBD1 (5 bases). The CDR3 spans 14 residues. Germline V lookup: CDR1 SGHAT, CDR2 FQNNGV. Trimming removed 1 base at V and 5 bases at J, with 9 bases between. The DNA of the CDR3 is TGTGCCAGCAGCTTAGGGGGGGACTATCAGCCCCAGCATTTT. Protein product: CASSLGGDYQPQHF.

Only a few counts were recorded for this clonotype. This rearrangement joins TRBV6-6 to TRBJ2-7, with unresolved D. Deletions cut 6 bases from V and 9 bases from J, with 12 bases between. CDR1 is MNHNY, CDR2 SVGAGI, per germline (reference sequence). The CDR3 consists of 11 residues. This CDR3 is CASRSQVWQYF. The CDR3 DNA reads as TGTGCCAGCAGATCTCAAGTATGGCAGTACTTC.

The rearrangement uses TRBV7-3 and TRBJ2-2, with D uncertain. The germline V gene encodes CDR1 SGHTA and CDR2 FQGTGA. Trimming pared 6 bases from V and 4 bases from J, leaving 12 bases between. The CDR3 totals 14 residues. CDR3 DNA: TGTGCCAGCAGGTTTAAAGAGATCACCGGGGAGCTGTTTTTT. Its translation: CASRFKEITGELFF.

Remarks on this clonotype: A much larger clone lies one base from this, so it may be a read error. This chain uses TRBV12-3 or TRBV12-4 with TRBJ1-5; D is unresolved. Trimming left V 5 bases short and J 0 bases short, with 5 bases between. This CDR3 is built from 13 residues. In DNA form, the CDR3 reads TGTGCCAGCAGTCGGAATAGCAATCAGCCCCAGCATTTT. It is translated as CASSRNSNQPQHF.

This clonotype showed up many times. This sequence joins TRBV27 and TRBJ1-2, with D uncertain. Germline lookup yields CDR1 MNHEY and CDR2 SMNVEV (reference sequence). V shed 5 bases and J shed 1 base, with 14 bases lying between them. The CDR3 sequence is 15 residues long. The CDR3 loop is CASSTVRSDNYGYTF. CDR3 DNA sequence: TGTGCCAGCAGTACCGTAAGGAGCGATAACTATGGCTACACCTTC.

The sample holds a few counts of this clonotype. This chain connects TRBV5-1 to TRBJ2-7; TRBD1 is a possible D gene (6 bases). The germline gives CDR1 SGHRS, CDR2 YFSETQ. Trimming cost V 3 bases and J 6 bases, with 16 bases left between them. CDR3 length: 14 residues. CDR3 nucleotide sequence: TGCGCCAGCAGCTCTGACCCACAGGGACGCGAGCAGTACTTC. It encodes CASSSDPQGREQYF.

This clonotype was found a few times. V usage is TRBV25-1 and J usage is TRBJ2-3; 7 bases match TRBD1. V lost 3 bases, J lost 5 bases, and 5 bases stayed unmatched. Germline CDR1 reads MGHDK; CDR2 reads SYGVNS. This CDR3 comprises 14 residues. CDR3 sequence reads: CASSDATGIDTQYF. The CDR3 DNA sequence: TGTGCCAGCAGTGACGCGACAGGGATAGATACGCAGTATTTT.

This clonotype was recorded a few times. The chain joins TRBV4-3 to TRBJ2-2; 8 nucleotides align to TRBD1. After removal of 1 base from V and 5 bases from J, the junction contained 3 bases not matched to a gene. The CDR3 has 15 amino acids. The germline V gene encodes CDR1 LGHNA and CDR2 YSLEER. The CDR3 DNA is TGCGCCAGCAGCCAAGCAGGGGGCAATACCGGGGAGCTGTTTTTT. Translating it yields CASSQAGGNTGELFF.

The rearrangement uses TRBV7-9 and TRBJ1-4; 7 bases are a match to TRBD1. The CDR3 runs to 15 residues. Trimming cost V 1 base and J 10 bases; bases outside gene matches: 9. Germline values: CDR1 SEHNR, CDR2 FQNEAQ (reference sequence). The CDR3 coding sequence is TGTGCCAGCAGCTTAGGAGGGGGCAGTCTTGGAAAACTGTTTTTT. Amino acid sequence: CASSLGGGSLGKLFF.